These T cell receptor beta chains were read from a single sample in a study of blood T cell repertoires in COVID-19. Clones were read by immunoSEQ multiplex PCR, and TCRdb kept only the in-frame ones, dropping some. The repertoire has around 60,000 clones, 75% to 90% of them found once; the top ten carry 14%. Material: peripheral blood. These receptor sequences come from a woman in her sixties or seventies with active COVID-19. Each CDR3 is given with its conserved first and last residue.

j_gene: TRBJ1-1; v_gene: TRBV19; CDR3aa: CASTLTWGGSNTEAFF
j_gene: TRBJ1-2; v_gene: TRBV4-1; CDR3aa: CASSHPDRRYGYTF
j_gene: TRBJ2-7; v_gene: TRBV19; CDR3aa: CASSTVDTYEQYF
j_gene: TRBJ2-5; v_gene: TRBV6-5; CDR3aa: CASRRGGETQYF
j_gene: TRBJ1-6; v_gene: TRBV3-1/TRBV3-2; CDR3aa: CASRPSSYNSPLHF
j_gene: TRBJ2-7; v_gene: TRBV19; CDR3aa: CASSPGWGGYEQYF
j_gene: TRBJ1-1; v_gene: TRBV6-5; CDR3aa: CASSYRGQADTEAFF
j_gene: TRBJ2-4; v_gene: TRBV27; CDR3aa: CASSLSRQGSQYF
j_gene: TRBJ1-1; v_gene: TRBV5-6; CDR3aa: CASSWGQGLSEAFF
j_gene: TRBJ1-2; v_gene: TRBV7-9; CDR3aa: CASSQDFYGYTF
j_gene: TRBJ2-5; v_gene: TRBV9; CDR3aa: CASSVVGGETQYF
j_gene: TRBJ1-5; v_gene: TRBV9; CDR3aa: CASSSKPGQPQHF
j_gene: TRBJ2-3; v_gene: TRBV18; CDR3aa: CASSPPKAGGTDTQYF
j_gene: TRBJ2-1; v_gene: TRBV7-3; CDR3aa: CASSFSPQDRGFF
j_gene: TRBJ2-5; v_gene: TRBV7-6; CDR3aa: CASSLAVWSTSQETQYF
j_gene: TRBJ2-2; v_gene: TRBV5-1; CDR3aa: CASSPGTIHTGELFF
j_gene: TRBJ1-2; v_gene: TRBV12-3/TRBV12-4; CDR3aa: CASRSGGYGYTF
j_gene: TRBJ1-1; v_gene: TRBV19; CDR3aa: CASSVDRVFGAFF
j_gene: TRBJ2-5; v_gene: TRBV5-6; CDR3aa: CASSVSRTQYF
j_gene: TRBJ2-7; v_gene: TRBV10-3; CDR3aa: CAISEGRGAIEQYF
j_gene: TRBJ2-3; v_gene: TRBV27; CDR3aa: CASSYLGLAGGPGTDTQYF
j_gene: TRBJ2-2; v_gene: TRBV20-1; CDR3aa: CSASPLAGGLRLELFF
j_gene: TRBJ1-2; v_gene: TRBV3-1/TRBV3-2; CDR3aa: CASNLGQGAYGYTF
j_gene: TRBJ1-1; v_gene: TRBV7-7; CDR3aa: CASSLEGTGAVGTEAFF
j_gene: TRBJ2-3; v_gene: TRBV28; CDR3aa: CASKVDYLSTDTQYF
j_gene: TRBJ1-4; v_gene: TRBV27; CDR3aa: CASRTGLTTNEKLFF
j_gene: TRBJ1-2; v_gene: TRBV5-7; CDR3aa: CASSNPDREDYGYTF
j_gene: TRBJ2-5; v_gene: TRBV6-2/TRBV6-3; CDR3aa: CASSALAGGPGTQYF
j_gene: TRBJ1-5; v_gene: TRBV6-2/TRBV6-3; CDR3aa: CASSYLPKSGNQPQHF